This is a list of T cell receptor beta chains from one sample in a study of immune characterization of retroperitoneal liposarcoma. MiXCR, run by TCRdb on the PCR reads, gives a single entry per CDR3 protein. This table holds some 9,300 distinct CDR3 sequences, around a third found once. The sequencing input was tumor tissue. These receptors were taken from a male donor with retroperitoneal liposarcoma. The CDR3 runs from the conserved cysteine through the conserved F or W. A D gene is named only where the DNA matches it firmly. For some rows the clone size is stated as once, few or many, or as a class when expanded; others skip it.

cdr3_length d_call j_call v_call clone_size cdr3_nt cdr3_aa
12 NA TRBJ2-1 TRBV6-1 many TGTGCCAGCGCCGACACTCCCTACGAGCAGTTCTTC CASADTPYEQFF
14 NA TRBJ2-3 TRBV7-2 few TGTGCCAGCAGCTTAACAGCGGACACAGATACGCAGTATTTT CASSLTADTDTQYF
16 TRBD1 TRBJ2-7 TRBV6-6 NA TGTGCCAGCAGTTACTCCGTTTCGGGACAGGGGTCAGAGCAGTACTTC CASSYSVSGQGSEQYF
12 NA TRBJ2-3 TRBV6-1 few TGTGCCAGCAGTAACTGGGCGGATACGCAGTATTTT CASSNWADTQYF
15 TRBD1 TRBJ2-7 TRBV6-1 NA TGTGCCAGCAGTGAAGAAGTGACAGGGTCCTACGAGCAGTACTTC CASSEEVTGSYEQYF
15 NA TRBJ2-1 TRBV18 NA TGTGCCAGCTTACCGGTCCAGGGGATTACGAATGAGCAGTTCTTC CASLPVQGITNEQFF
12 TRBD2 TRBJ2-4 TRBV6-1 NA TGTGCCAGCAGCTACTCTCAGCGGGAGCAGTACTTC CASSYSQREQYF
16 NA TRBJ2-2 TRBV6-1 many TGTGCCAGCAGTGTGGGGGTGGGGGGGAACACCGGGGAGCTGTTTTTT CASSVGVGGNTGELFF
18 NA TRBJ2-2 TRBV7-2 few TGTGCCAGCAGCTTTCAAGGTGCGGGACAGCGATCCACCGGGGAGCTGTTTTTT CASSFQGAGQRSTGELFF
16 TRBD1 TRBJ1-2 TRBV7-6 few TGTGCCACCCATGAGTTTGACAGGGTGGAAGGAGATGGCTACACCTTC CATHEFDRVEGDGYTF
16 TRBD2 TRBJ2-5 TRBV12-3/TRBV12-4 NA TGTGCCAGCACCATCGGGGGGTCCGGGGTCCGGGAGACCCAGTACTTC CASTIGGSGVRETQYF
14 NA TRBJ2-7 TRBV6-5 few TGTGCCAGCAGTTACGGGGCCGGGTTCTACGAGCAGTACTTC CASSYGAGFYEQYF
14 TRBD1 TRBJ2-3 TRBV10-3 once TGTGCCATCAGTGAAGGGGGCAGCACAGATACGCAGTATTTT CAISEGGSTDTQYF
11 NA TRBJ2-1 TRBV6-6 NA TGTGCCAGCAGTTACTCGGGGGAGCAGTTCTTC CASSYSGEQFF
15 NA TRBJ2-1 TRBV7-2 NA TGTGCCAGCAGCCCCCTGCCGGCTAGTTTCAATGAGCAGTTCTTC CASSPLPASFNEQFF
14 TRBD2 TRBJ2-7 TRBV6-6 NA TGTGCCAGCAGTTCCGACGGGGAGGGGAATGAGCAGTACTTC CASSSDGEGNEQYF
16 NA TRBJ2-1 TRBV6-8 NA TGTGCCAGCAACCTCCTCCGGGCTAGCAGGGGCAATGAGCAGTTCTTC CASNLLRASRGNEQFF
14 NA TRBJ2-4 TRBV12-3/TRBV12-4 NA TGTGCCAGCAGTCCCCGCGGGGCTTCTAACATTCAGTACTTC CASSPRGASNIQYF
17 NA TRBJ1-2 TRBV6-8 NA TGTGCCAGCAGTTACTCGGTTCTTACAGCAAGAGACTATGGCTACACCTTC CASSYSVLTARDYGYTF
15 TRBD1 TRBJ2-3 TRBV6-1 NA TGTGCCAGCAGTATCCGGGACAGCCTCGTGGATACGCAGTATTTT CASSIRDSLVDTQYF
12 NA TRBJ2-7 TRBV6-1 NA TGTGCCACATCCCCCGGAGGCTACGAGCAGTACTTC CATSPGGYEQYF
8 NA TRBJ2-1 TRBV6-1 NA TGTGCCAGCAGTGAACAGTTCTTC CASSEQFF
15 TRBD1 TRBJ2-7 TRBV6-6 few TGTGCCAGCAGTTACGGGACAGGGGGCTACAATGAGCAGTACTTC CASSYGTGGYNEQYF
14 NA TRBJ2-5 TRBV12-3/TRBV12-4 NA TGTGCCAGCAGTTTAAGGAGGATTCAAGAGACCCAGTACTTC CASSLRRIQETQYF
14 TRBD1 TRBJ2-1 TRBV27 NA TGTGCCAGCTTTAGGAACAGGGGGTCCTATGAGCAGTTCTTC CASFRNRGSYEQFF
15 TRBD2 TRBJ2-7 TRBV7-8 NA TGTGCCAGCAGCTGGGCCTTCGGGAGGGCCTACGAGCAGTACTTC CASSWAFGRAYEQYF
13 NA TRBJ1-2 TRBV6-5 few TGTGCCAGCAGTTACCTTTCGGGGGATGGCTACACCTTC CASSYLSGDGYTF
11 NA TRBJ2-7 TRBV6-6 NA TGTGCCAGCAGTTCACACAATGAGCAGTACTTC CASSSHNEQYF
13 TRBD1 TRBJ1-1 TRBV6-1 NA TGTGCCAGCAGTTTCGACAGGGGGACTGAAGCTTTCTTT CASSFDRGTEAFF
14 TRBD2 TRBJ2-1 TRBV7-6 medium-sized TGTGCCAGCAGCTGGACTAGCGGGAGCAATGAGCAGTTCTTC CASSWTSGSNEQFF
14 NA TRBJ2-3 TRBV12-3/TRBV12-4 NA TGTGCCAGCAGTTTAGGGGGGGGCACAGATACGCAGTATTTT CASSLGGGTDTQYF
10 NA TRBJ2-5 TRBV6-8 NA TGTGCCAGCAGTTATCCGGGACTGTTCTTC CASSYPGLFF
15 NA TRBJ2-7 TRBV11-2 few TGTGCCAGCAGCTCCGTGTGGGGGAGCTCCTACGAGCAGTACTTC CASSSVWGSSYEQYF
17 NA TRBJ1-1 TRBV6-6 NA TGTGCCAGCAGTTACTCGAATTTGGGGGGCCGGAACACTGAAGCTTTCTTT CASSYSNLGGRNTEAFF
14 TRBD2 TRBJ2-1 TRBV4-3 few TGCGCCAGCAGCCCGGGACTAGCGGGGAATGAGCAGTTCTTC CASSPGLAGNEQFF
12 NA TRBJ1-1 TRBV7-2 NA TGTGCCAGCAGCTTAGACGGGCAGTCCGCTTTCTTT CASSLDGQSAFF
14 NA TRBJ2-1 TRBV25-1 few TGTGCCAGCAGTGATCCCAGGGTGCAAGAGACCCAGTTCTTC CASSDPRVQETQFF